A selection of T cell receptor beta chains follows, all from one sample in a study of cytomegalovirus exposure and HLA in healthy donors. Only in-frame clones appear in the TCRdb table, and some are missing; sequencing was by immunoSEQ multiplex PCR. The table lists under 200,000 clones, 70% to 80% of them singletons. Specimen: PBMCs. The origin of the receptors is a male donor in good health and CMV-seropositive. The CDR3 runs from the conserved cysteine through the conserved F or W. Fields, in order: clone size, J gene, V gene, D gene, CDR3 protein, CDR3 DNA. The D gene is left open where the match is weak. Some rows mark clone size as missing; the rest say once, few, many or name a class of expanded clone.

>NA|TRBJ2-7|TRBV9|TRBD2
CASSAGVGGGYEQYF
TGTGCCAGCAGCGCTGGGGTTGGGGGGGGCTACGAGCAGTACTTC
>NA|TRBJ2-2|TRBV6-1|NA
CATLRRQNTGELFF
TGTGCCACCTTACGAAGACAGAACACCGGGGAGCTGTTTTTT
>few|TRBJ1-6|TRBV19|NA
CASSGTAGSFNSPLHF
TGTGCCAGTAGTGGTACAGCGGGGAGTTTTAATTCACCCCTCCACTTT
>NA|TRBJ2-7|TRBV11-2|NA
CASSLSGTGGPLYEQYF
TGTGCCAGCAGCTTGTCGGGTACCGGGGGTCCACTCTACGAGCAGTACTTC
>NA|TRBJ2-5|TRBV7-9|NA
CASSTTPGTQQETQYF
TGTGCCAGCAGCACCACCCCCGGGACACAACAAGAGACCCAGTACTTC
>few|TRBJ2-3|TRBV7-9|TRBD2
CASSPWTSGGGSTDTQYF
TGTGCCAGCAGCCCATGGACTAGCGGGGGGGGGAGCACAGATACGCAGTATTTT
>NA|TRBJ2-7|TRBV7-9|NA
CASSFSQEQYF
TGTGCCAGCAGCTTCTCGCAGGAGCAGTACTTC
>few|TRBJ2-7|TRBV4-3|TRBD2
CASSQDAGGSYEQYF
TGCGCCAGCAGCCAAGACGCGGGGGGGTCCTACGAGCAGTACTTC
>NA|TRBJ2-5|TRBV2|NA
CASLWDTQETQYF
TGTGCCAGTCTTTGGGACACACAAGAGACCCAGTACTTC
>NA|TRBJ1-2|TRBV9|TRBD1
CASSADRGRDGYTF
TGTGCCAGCAGCGCAGACAGGGGGCGCGATGGCTACACCTTC
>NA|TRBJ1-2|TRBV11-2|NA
CASRVQGGGYTF
TGTGCCAGCAGAGTACAGGGCGGCGGCTACACCTTC
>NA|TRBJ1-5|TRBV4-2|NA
CASSQEVQGGNQPQHF
TGTGCCAGCAGCCAAGAGGTCCAGGGCGGCAATCAGCCCCAGCATTTT
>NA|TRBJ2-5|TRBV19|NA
CASSIRGEGVETQYF
TGTGCCAGTAGTATAAGGGGTGAAGGAGTCGAGACCCAGTACTTC
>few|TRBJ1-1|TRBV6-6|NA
CASSSYYGQRHLEAFF
TGTGCCAGCAGTTCTTATTACGGACAGAGACACCTTGAAGCTTTCTTT
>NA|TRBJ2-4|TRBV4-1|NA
CASSQAETGTGIQYF
TGCGCCAGCAGCCAAGCCGAGACAGGGACTGGCATTCAGTACTTC
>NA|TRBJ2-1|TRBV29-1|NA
CSVEDGGVYNEQFF
TGCAGCGTTGAAGATGGCGGGGTTTACAATGAGCAGTTCTTC
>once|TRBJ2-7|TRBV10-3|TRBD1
CAIRSDRGAVYEQYF
TGTGCCATCAGATCCGACAGGGGAGCGGTCTACGAGCAGTACTTC
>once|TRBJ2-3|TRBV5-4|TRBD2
CASSRTSGRLADTQYF
TGTGCCAGCAGTCGGACTAGCGGGAGGCTGGCAGATACGCAGTATTTT
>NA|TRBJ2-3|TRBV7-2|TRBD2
CASSLQAGGTDTQYF
TGTGCCAGCAGCTTACAAGCGGGGGGGACAGATACGCAGTATTTT
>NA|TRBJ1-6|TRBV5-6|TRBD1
CASSLAKGAGSPLHF
TGTGCCAGCAGCCTGGCCAAGGGGGCGGGTTCACCCCTCCACTTT
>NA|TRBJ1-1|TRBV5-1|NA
CASSLGGGWTPTEAFF
TGCGCCAGCAGCTTGGGGGGGGGTTGGACACCGACTGAAGCTTTCTTT
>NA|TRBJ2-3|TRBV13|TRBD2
CASSLSGGIDTQYF
TGTGCCAGCAGCCTCAGCGGGGGGATAGATACGCAGTATTTT
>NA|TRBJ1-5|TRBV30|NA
CAWSGFSNQPQHF
TGTGCCTGGAGCGGGTTTAGCAATCAGCCCCAGCATTTT
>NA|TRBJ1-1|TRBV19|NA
CASSPMNRNTEAFF
TGTGCCAGTAGTCCTATGAACAGGAACACTGAAGCTTTCTTT
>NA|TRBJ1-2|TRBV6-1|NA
CASTLTVNYGYTF
TGTGCCAGCACCCTGACAGTCAACTATGGCTACACCTTC
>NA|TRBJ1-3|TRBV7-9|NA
CAGREGTSSGNTIYF
TGTGCCGGGCGAGAGGGGACATCCTCTGGAAACACCATATATTTT
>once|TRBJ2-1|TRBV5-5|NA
CASSLDRTYNEQFF
TGTGCCAGCAGCTTGGACAGAACCTACAATGAGCAGTTCTTC
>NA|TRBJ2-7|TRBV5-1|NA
CASSLSRAGDIYEQYF
TGCGCCAGCAGCTTATCCAGGGCTGGAGACATTTACGAGCAGTACTTC
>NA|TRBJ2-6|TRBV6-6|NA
CASSWDSTGANVLTF
TGTGCCAGCAGTTGGGACTCCACTGGGGCCAACGTCCTGACTTTC
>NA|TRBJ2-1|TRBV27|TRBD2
CASSSRTSGYNEQFF
TGTGCCAGCAGTTCCAGGACTAGCGGTTACAATGAGCAGTTCTTC
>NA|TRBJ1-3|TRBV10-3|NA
CARSRENLTSGNTIYF
TGTGCACGAAGCAGGGAAAACTTGACCTCTGGAAACACCATATATTTT
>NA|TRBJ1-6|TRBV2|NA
CASSEEGRVRPSPLHF
TGTGCCAGCAGTGAAGAAGGCAGGGTCCGACCATCACCCCTCCACTTT
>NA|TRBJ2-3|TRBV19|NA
CASSPRGTSTDTQYF
TGTGCCAGTAGTCCGAGAGGGACTAGCACAGATACGCAGTATTTT
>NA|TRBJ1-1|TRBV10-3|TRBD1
CAIRGQGFVNTEAFF
TGTGCCATCAGGGGACAGGGGTTTGTGAACACTGAAGCTTTCTTT
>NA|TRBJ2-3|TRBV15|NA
CATSRVQTDTQYF
TGTGCCACCAGCAGAGTACAGACAGATACGCAGTATTTT
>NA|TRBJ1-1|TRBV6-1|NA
CASSSRDSNTEAFF
TGTGCCAGCAGTTCCAGGGACTCGAACACTGAAGCTTTCTTT
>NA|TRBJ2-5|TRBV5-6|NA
CASSRRTGQETQYF
TGTGCCAGCAGCCGGCGGACGGGACAAGAGACCCAGTACTTC
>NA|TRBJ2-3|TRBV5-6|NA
CASRVTDTQYF
TGTGCCAGCCGGGTTACAGATACGCAGTATTTT
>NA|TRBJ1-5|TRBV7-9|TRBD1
CASTLGTGHQPQHF
TGTGCCAGCACCTTGGGGACAGGGCATCAGCCCCAGCATTTT
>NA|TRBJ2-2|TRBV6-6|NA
CASNPRTANTGELFF
TGTGCCAGCAACCCCCGGACAGCGAACACCGGGGAGCTGTTTTTT
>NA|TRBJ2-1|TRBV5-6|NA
CASSLSRASAYNEQFF
TGTGCCAGCAGCTTGAGCAGGGCTAGCGCCTACAATGAGCAGTTCTTC
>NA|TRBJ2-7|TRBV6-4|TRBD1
CASSVVRKGAIYEQYF
TGTGCCAGCAGTGTGGTGCGAAAGGGGGCGATTTACGAGCAGTACTTC
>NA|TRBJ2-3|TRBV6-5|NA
CASSYSPRASTDTQYF
TGTGCCAGCAGTTACTCTCCGCGGGCTAGCACAGATACGCAGTATTTT
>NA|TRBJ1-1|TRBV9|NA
CASSPAWATEAFF
TGTGCCAGCAGCCCGGCCTGGGCCACTGAAGCTTTCTTT
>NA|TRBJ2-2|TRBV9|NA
CASSASDTGELFF
TGTGCCAGCAGCGCGTCGGACACCGGGGAGCTGTTTTTT
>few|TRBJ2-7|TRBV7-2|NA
CASSLRVDSYEQYF
TGTGCCAGCAGCTTAAGGGTCGACAGCTACGAGCAGTACTTC
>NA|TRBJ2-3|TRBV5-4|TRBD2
CASSWGGSQGTDTQYF
TGTGCCAGCAGCTGGGGGGGAAGTCAGGGCACAGATACGCAGTATTTT
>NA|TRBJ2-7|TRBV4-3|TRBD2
CASSQSARGTGTYEQYF
TGCGCCAGCAGCCAGTCTGCGCGGGGGACGGGAACCTACGAGCAGTACTTC